A single sample is the source of the 18 T cell receptor beta chains below, sequenced in a study of identical twins. Via MiXCR, TCRdb re-called the 5' RACE reads, giving one row per CDR3 protein. The table includes 220,000 or so distinct CDR3 sequences, about 7.3% detected once. These data were also filed under a second study, of yellow fever vaccine responses in identical twins.

The sequenced material came from memory (CD45RO+) T cells sorted from blood. Source of these receptors: a woman in her late teens or twenties in good health.

This clonotype was observed a few times. V is TRBV20-1 and J is TRBJ2-1; D gene uncertain. CDR3 size: 12 residues. CDR1 and CDR2 (germline): DFQATT, SNEGSKA (reference sequence). The V and J ends lost 6 bases and 4 bases respectively, with 10 bases between them. CDR3 protein: CSALGWYNEQFF. CDR3 sequence (DNA): TGCAGTGCCCTAGGATGGTACAATGAGCAGTTCTTC.

In this sample, this clonotype turned up a few times. V is TRBV6-2 or TRBV6-3 and J is TRBJ2-5; a weak D match, TRBD2 (6 bases). V was shortened by 3 bases and J by 5 bases, with 16 bases between the two germline ends. The CDR3 has 15 amino acids. Germline V gene lookup returns CDR1 MNHEY and CDR2 SVGEGT. In DNA, the CDR3 is TGTGCCAGCAGTTATGGTCGCGGGATAGGGGAGACCCAGTACTTC. Amino acid sequence: CASSYGRGIGETQYF.

This chain uses TRBV7-2 with TRBJ1-1; D is possibly TRBD1 (6 bases). Trimming shortened V by 6 bases and J by 2 bases, and 13 bases separated the two germline ends. This CDR3 region has 14 residues. Looked up from germline, CDR1 is SGHTA and CDR2 is FQGNSA. The CDR3 loop reads CASSLTGPNTEAFF. CDR3 coding DNA: TGTGCCAGCAGTTTGACAGGTCCTAACACTGAAGCTTTCTTT.

V is TRBV3-1 and J is TRBJ2-3; D unresolved. With 4 bases removed from V and 5 bases from J, the gap between germline ends came to 7 bases. The CDR3 totals 12 residues. The germline CDR1 and CDR2 sequences are LGHDT and YNNKEL (reference sequence). In DNA, the CDR3 is TGTGCCAGCAGCCTGACGCAAGATACGCAGTATTTT. Protein product: CASSLTQDTQYF.

This rearrangement joins TRBV6-1 to TRBJ2-5; tentative D call: TRBD2 (7 bases). Germline-derived CDR1 and CDR2 are MNHNS and SASEGT. This CDR3 spans 14 amino acids. Trimming removed 6 bases at V and 5 bases at J, with 16 bases between. The CDR3 region is CASSLGGLPETQYF. DNA of the CDR3: TGTGCCAGCAGCCTAGGGGGACTACCCGAGACCCAGTACTTC.

This rearrangement joins TRBV28 to TRBJ1-2, with a possible D match to TRBD1 (6 bases). The V and J ends lost 7 bases and 4 bases respectively, with 22 bases between them. Germline V CDR1 and CDR2: MDHEN, SYDVKM. CDR3 length equals 16 residues. The CDR3 loop is CASNSGLQGSRYGYTF. Here the CDR3 DNA reads TGTGCCAGCAATTCCGGACTGCAGGGGTCGCGCTATGGCTACACCTTC.

In this sample, this clonotype turned up a few times. The rearrangement joins TRBV27 to TRBJ2-7; perhaps TRBD2 as D (6 bases). CDR1 and CDR2 from the germline V gene are MNHEY and SMNVEV (reference sequence). The ends were cut back, 5 bases at V and 6 bases at J, with 17 bases in the middle. The CDR3 is 14 amino acids. CDR3 nucleotide sequence: TGTGCCAGCAGTACTTATTCGAGCGGGTCCGAGCAGTACTTC. Translation gives CASSTYSSGSEQYF.

This clonotype has just a few counts. The CDR3 bases are TGTGCCAGTATTGGGAGGGACTTATACTCCGGGGAGCTGTTTTTT. This translates into CASIGRDLYSGELFF. V gene TRBV19 combines with J gene TRBJ2-2, with 7 positions matching TRBD2. Germline CDR1 reads LNHDA; CDR2 reads SQIVND (reference sequence). Trimming cost V 7 bases and J 6 bases; bases outside gene matches: 11. CDR3 length equals 15 residues.

The gene calls are TRBV7-3 and TRBJ2-6; D uncertain. V lost 8 bases, J lost 4 bases, and 12 bases lay in between. The CDR3 sequence is 14 residues long. The germline V gene has CDR1 SGHTA and CDR2 FQGTGA. CDR3 nucleotide sequence: TGTGCCAGCGGACGAGCCCCCGGGGCCAACGTCCTGACTTTC. Encoded protein: CASGRAPGANVLTF.

CDR3 sequence reads: CASSDSRGSYNEQFF. Here the CDR3 DNA reads TGTGCCAGCTCTGACAGCAGAGGGTCCTACAATGAGCAGTTCTTC. This sequence joins TRBV18 and TRBJ2-1, with D possibly called TRBD1 or TRBD2 (5 bases each). V lost 6 bases to trimming and J lost 1 base, with 13 bases between them. Germline lookup yields CDR1 KGHSH and CDR2 LQKENI. This CDR3 comprises 15 residues.

This clonotype was found many times. The chain is built from TRBV10-3 and TRBJ1-5; 8 bases line up with TRBD1. The germline gives CDR1 ENHRY, CDR2 SYGVKD. The V and J ends lost 0 bases and 11 bases, in that order; junction bases with no gene match: 3. This CDR3 has 13 residues. The CDR3 sequence: CAISESGTGSQHF. CDR3 nucleotide sequence: TGTGCCATCAGTGAGTCCGGGACAGGCTCCCAGCATTTT.

This clonotype was counted many times. The chain joins TRBV7-9 to TRBJ2-5, with D possibly being TRBD2 (5 bases). CDR1 is SEHNR and CDR2 is FQNEAQ in the germline V gene (reference sequence). Trimming took 4 bases from V and 4 from J, leaving 16 bases between them. This CDR3 has 15 amino acids. The CDR3 bases are TGTGCCAGCAGCTCCGGGATCCTCCCGGTAGAGACCCAGTACTTC. Amino acids: CASSSGILPVETQYF.

This clonotype was recorded a few times. The chain recombines TRBV29-1 with TRBJ1-1, with 8 bases aligning to TRBD1. Germline CDR1 reads SQVTM; CDR2 reads ANQGSEA. The CDR3 spans 14 residues. V lost 5 bases and J lost 2; bases outside the gene matches: 7. CDR3 coding DNA: TGCAGCGTTACCCTAGGACAGGGCAACACTGAAGCTTTCTTT. Encoded protein: CSVTLGQGNTEAFF.

This chain uses TRBV20-1 with TRBJ2-1; D gene ambiguous. Looked up from germline, CDR1 is DFQATT and CDR2 is SNEGSKA (reference sequence). This CDR3 contains 11 residues. V lost 0 bases and J lost 11, with 8 bases in between. The CDR3 nucleotides read TGCAGTGCTAGAGACGCAGATCAGCAGTTCTTC. Amino acids: CSARDADQQFF.

This chain uses TRBV27 with TRBJ1-6; no firm D call. Trimming took 5 bases from V and 9 from J, leaving 20 bases between them. This CDR3 spans 16 amino acids. CDR1 is MNHEY, CDR2 SMNVEV, per germline (reference sequence). The CDR3 nucleotides read TGTGCCAGCAGTCCGGGGAGAGAGGTCCTCAGTTCACCCCTCCACTTT. Translated: CASSPGREVLSSPLHF.

This clonotype was seen ten or more times. The chain uses TRBV6-1 and TRBJ2-7, with 8 bases fitting TRBD1. Germline assignment: CDR1 MNHNS and CDR2 SASEGT. The CDR3 runs 13 residues. The trim removed 6 bases at V and 3 bases at J, leaving 4 bases unmatched. The CDR3 DNA sequence: TGTGCCAGCAGGGGGGACAGGAACTACGAGCAGTACTTC. Protein sequence: CASRGDRNYEQYF.

The V call is TRBV24-1, the J call TRBJ1-2; maybe TRBD1 (5 bases). The germline V gene has CDR1 KGHDR and CDR2 SFDVKD. The CDR3 has 13 amino acids. Trimming removed 5 bases from V and 3 bases from J, with 9 bases in between. The CDR3, as DNA: TGTGCCACCAGTGGGGGCAGGGACTATGGCTACACCTTC. Amino acid sequence: CATSGGRDYGYTF.

This clonotype was picked up a small number of times. This sequence joins TRBV6-1 and TRBJ1-5, with 9 nucleotides matching TRBD1. The germline CDR1 and CDR2 sequences are MNHNS and SASEGT. V lost 6 bases, J lost 0 bases, and 3 bases stayed unmatched. The CDR3 spans 15 residues. The CDR3 region is CASRGTGHSNQPQHF. CDR3 nucleotides: TGTGCCAGCAGAGGGACAGGGCATAGCAATCAGCCCCAGCATTTT.